One and the same sample provided the 3 T cell receptor beta chains below, sequenced in a study of control samples from healthy donors and cancer patients. Sequencing was performed with immunoSEQ multiplex PCR; in TCRdb, only in-frame clones are kept and a portion is missing. The data contain under 40,000 clones, around 83% of them singletons. Sequenced: PBMCs. The source is a woman aged 55-69 years with lung cancer.

With respect to this clone: Other DNA sequences in this sample translate to the same CDR3. The chain employs TRBV27 and TRBJ2-5; unclear D gene. This CDR3 is 12 amino acids long. Germline V CDR1 and CDR2: MNHEY, SMNVEV (reference sequence). Deletions cut 5 bases from V and 0 bases from J, with 4 bases between. CDR3 residues: CASSTDQETQYF. In DNA form, the CDR3 reads TGTGCCAGCAGTACAGACCAAGAGACCCAGTACTTC.

A note on this clone: One end of the junction does not line up with germline, which may come from a read error. The chain recombines TRBV7-7 with TRBJ2-1; 8 bases align to TRBD1. The CDR3 has 14 amino acids. Looked up from germline, CDR1 is SSHAT and CDR2 is FNYEAQ (reference sequence). The CDR3 reads CASSLDRGTDEQFF. The CDR3 nucleotides read TGTGCTAGCAGCTTAGACAGGGGCACGGATGAGCAGTTCTTC. Full variable domain (outside the CDR3, taken from reference TRBV7-7 and TRBJ2-1): GAGVSQSPRYKVTKRGQDVTLRCDPISSHATLYWYQQALGQGPEFLTYFNYEAQPDKSGLPSDRFSAERPEGSISTLTIQRTEQRDSAMYRCASSLDRGTDEQFFGPGTRLTVL.

The chain employs TRBV6-2 or TRBV6-3 and TRBJ1-2; the match to TRBD1 covers 7 bases. Looked up from germline, CDR1 is MNHEY and CDR2 is SVGEGT. The CDR3 has 15 residues. After removal of 4 bases from V and 2 bases from J, the junction contained 7 bases not matched to a gene. The CDR3 nucleotides are TGTGCCAGCAGTTGGCCGGACAGGAGGAACTATGGCTACACCTTC. This gives the protein CASSWPDRRNYGYTF.